These 14 T cell receptor beta chains were sequenced from one sample in a study of T cells after yellow fever vaccination. TCRdb used MiXCR to reprocess the 5' RACE reads, holding one entry per CDR3 protein. The data show about 510,000 distinct CDR3 sequences, with 20% to 25% seen just once and about 16% held by the top ten. Sequenced here: PBMCs, sampled roughly 20 days after the first yellow fever vaccination. The receptors shown here come from a man aged 18 to 30 who received the YFV17D yellow fever vaccine.

The rearrangement links TRBV7-9 to TRBJ1-2; no reliable D call. Germline CDR1 reads SEHNR; CDR2 reads FQNEAQ (reference sequence). This CDR3 is built from 11 residues. V lost 8 bases and J lost 7, with 11 bases in between. CDR3 residues: CASQRDPGYTF. The CDR3 DNA sequence: TGTGCCAGCCAACGGGATCCTGGCTACACCTTC.

The chain employs TRBV27 and TRBJ2-7, with D maybe TRBD2 (5 bases). Germline assignment: CDR1 MNHEY and CDR2 SMNVEV (reference sequence). The CDR3 is made up of 16 amino acids. V gave up 6 bases and J gave up 4 bases, with 22 bases separating them. The CDR3 DNA is TGTGCCAGCAGCAGTTTGGGTGTCGCGGGTGGGTACGAGCAGTACTTC. Translation gives CASSSLGVAGGYEQYF.

This sequence joins TRBV27 and TRBJ1-5, with a possible D match to TRBD1 (5 bases). The germline V gene has CDR1 MNHEY and CDR2 SMNVEV (reference sequence). The CDR3 contains 14 residues. Between the trimmed V and J ends, which lost 3 bases and 9 bases, there was a span of 15 bases. CDR3: CASSFTGSLRPQHF. The CDR3 DNA is TGTGCCAGCAGTTTCACAGGCTCTCTGCGGCCCCAGCATTTT.

The table lists this clonotype with a few counts. The CDR3 loop is CASSFVAGGVAYEQYF. The CDR3 DNA reads as TGTGCCAGCAGTTTCGTCGCCGGGGGGGTTGCGTACGAGCAGTACTTC. The chain uses TRBV6-5 and TRBJ2-7; 8 nucleotides agree with TRBD2. Germline loops: CDR1 MNHEY, CDR2 SVGAGI. There are 16 residues in the CDR3. V was clipped by 4 bases and J by 4 bases; unmatched bases: 12.

This clonotype was seen a few times. The chain combines TRBV12-3 or TRBV12-4 with TRBJ2-3; the D is unclear. The V gene lost 6 bases and the J gene lost 4 bases, with 8 bases spanning the gap. The CDR3 length is 12 residues. Here the CDR3 reads CASRRLPDTQYF. CDR3 nucleotide sequence: TGTGCCAGCAGACGTTTGCCAGATACGCAGTATTTT.

This clonotype showed up just a few times. This rearrangement joins TRBV6-5 to TRBJ2-2; tentative D call: TRBD2 (7 bases). Germline values: CDR1 MNHEY, CDR2 SVGAGI. The CDR3 runs to 13 residues. V lost 9 bases, J lost 6 bases, and 14 bases lay in between. The CDR3 DNA reads TGTGCCAGTTGGGGGGGGGGCCCCGGGGAGCTGTTTTTT. Translating it yields CASWGGGPGELFF.

The chain employs TRBV5-1 and TRBJ2-2; 8 bases are a match to TRBD2. The V gene's germline CDR1 is SGHRS and CDR2 YFSETQ. V dropped 3 bases and J dropped 4; count of bases not matched to a gene: 8. This CDR3 has 16 amino acids. The CDR3 region is CASSSLNGGATGELFF. CDR3 DNA: TGCGCCAGCAGCTCCCTTAACGGGGGGGCCACCGGGGAGCTGTTTTTT.

The V gene is TRBV27, the J gene TRBJ2-1, with 8 bases that match TRBD2. Germline CDR1 is MNHEY and CDR2 is SMNVEV (reference sequence). The CDR3 is 15 amino acids. V was pared by 2 bases and J by 9 bases, with 9 bases of the junction left unmatched. The CDR3 sequence is CASSLRPGGLGEQFF. In DNA form, the CDR3 reads TGTGCCAGCAGTTTAAGGCCGGGGGGGCTGGGTGAGCAGTTCTTC.

The V and J genes are TRBV6-5 and TRBJ2-6; no firm D call. CDR3 length: 15 residues. V was pared by 3 bases and J by 0 bases, with 6 bases between. From germline, CDR1 is MNHEY and CDR2 SVGAGI. This CDR3 is CASSYAPSGANVLTF. In DNA, the CDR3 is TGTGCCAGCAGTTATGCTCCCTCTGGGGCCAACGTCCTGACTTTC.

This rearrangement joins TRBV5-1 to TRBJ2-2, with 7 bases aligning to TRBD2. Germline V gene data show CDR1 as SGHRS and CDR2 as YFSETQ. The CDR3 totals 15 residues. V was clipped by 0 bases and J by 6 bases; unmatched bases: 5. The CDR3 nucleotides are TGCGCCAGCAGCTTGGGCGGGGGAGTCCCCGGGGAGCTGTTTTTT. Its translation: CASSLGGGVPGELFF.

A few counts support this clonotype. This chain connects TRBV30 to TRBJ2-2; D gene ambiguous. V lost 4 bases and J 7 bases, leaving 7 bases between the germline ends. This CDR3 comprises 11 residues. Per the germline V gene, CDR1 is GTSNPN and CDR2 is SVGIG (reference sequence). The CDR3 DNA reads TGTGCCTGGACCAAAAACGGGGAGCTGTTTTTT. It is translated as CAWTKNGELFF.

The genes are TRBV27 and TRBJ1-2; no clear D. The length of the CDR3 is 13 residues. V gave up 2 bases and J gave up 4 bases, with 8 bases separating them. Germline loops: CDR1 MNHEY, CDR2 SMNVEV (reference sequence). The CDR3 is CASSLGVLYGYTF. The CDR3 nucleotides read TGTGCCAGCAGTTTAGGGGTTCTCTATGGCTACACCTTC.

This clonotype was seen more than once but under ten times. The V call is TRBV14, the J call TRBJ2-7, with 7 bases that match TRBD2. This CDR3 comprises 14 residues. Germline lookup yields CDR1 SGHDN and CDR2 FVKESK. V shed 4 bases and J 6 bases; nucleotides not matched to a gene: 9. DNA of the CDR3: TGTGCCAGCAGCCCCAAGACTAGCTTAAGCGAGCAGTACGTC. Translation: CASSPKTSLSEQYV.

This clonotype showed up just a few times. The chain joins TRBV5-1 to TRBJ2-7; 10 bases agree with TRBD1. V dropped 6 bases and J dropped 5; count of bases not matched to a gene: 8. The CDR3 has 14 amino acids. CDR1 and CDR2 from the germline V gene are SGHRS and YFSETQ. The CDR3 is CASTPRTGGNEQYF. DNA of the CDR3: TGCGCCAGCACCCCTCGGACAGGGGGGAACGAGCAGTACTTC.